These 28 T cell receptor beta chains originate from one sample sequenced in a study of blood T cell repertoires in COVID-19. The assay was immunoSEQ multiplex PCR, and TCRdb's table has in-frame clones only and misses some. The sample contains some 140,000 clones, around 79% of which appear only once. The sequenced material came from peripheral blood. Receptors were obtained from a man aged 60 to 75 with acute or convalescent COVID-19.

V usage is TRBV7-9 and J usage is TRBJ1-1, with D hard to call. V was shortened by 5 bases and J by 1 base, with 11 bases between the two germline ends. The V gene's germline CDR1 is SEHNR and CDR2 FQNEAQ (reference sequence). This CDR3 region has 14 residues. The CDR3 coding sequence is TGTGCCAGCAGCCCCGAAACAGCGAACACTGAAGCTTTCTTT. Translated: CASSPETANTEAFF. Full variable domain (outside the CDR3, taken from reference TRBV7-9 and TRBJ1-1): DTGVSQNPRHKITKRGQNVTFRCDPISEHNRLYWYRQTLGQGPEFLTYFQNEAQLEKSRLLSDRFSAERPKGSFSTLEIQRTEQGDSAMYLCASSPETANTEAFFGQGTRLTVV.

The chain carries TRBV9 and TRBJ1-1; 7 bases fit TRBD1. The V gene's germline CDR1 is SGDLS and CDR2 YYNGEE. This CDR3 spans 13 amino acids. The junction had 0 bases not matched to a gene; V was cut back by 0 bases and J by 4 bases. The CDR3 coding sequence is TGTGCCAGCAGCGTAGACAGGGGCACTGAAGCTTTCTTT. Translated, it gives CASSVDRGTEAFF. Variable domain in full (rest from reference TRBV9 and TRBJ1-1): DSGVTQTPKHLITATGQRVTLRCSPRSGDLSVYWYQQSLDQGLQFLIQYYNGEERAKGNILERFSAQQFPDLHSELNLSSLELGDSALYFCASSVDRGTEAFFGQGTRLTVV.

Concerning this clone: Relative to the germline gene, one junction end is altered; a read error may explain this. The chain employs TRBV28 and TRBJ2-7; 8 bases are shared with TRBD2. Germline lookup yields CDR1 MDHEN and CDR2 SYDVKM. The CDR3 contains 17 residues. DNA for the CDR3: TGTGCCCGCAGTTTCGGGGGGGAGGGCCGGGCGGCCTACGAGCAGTACTTC. Its translation is CARSFGGEGRAAYEQYF.

The rearrangement joins TRBV15 to TRBJ2-1; 7 bases map to TRBD1. With 3 bases clipped from V and 12 bases from J, the junction kept 14 bases outside the gene matches. The CDR3 is 15 amino acids. The germline CDR1 and CDR2 sequences are LNHNV and YYDKDF (reference sequence). The CDR3, as DNA: TGTGCCACCAGCAGGGAAGACAGGGCCCCGTTTGGGCAGTTCTTC. It specifies CATSREDRAPFGQFF. Together with reference TRBV15 and TRBJ2-1, the CDR3 gives the full variable domain: DAMVIQNPRYQVTQFGKPVTLSCSQTLNHNVMYWYQQKSSQAPKLLFHYYDKDFNNEADTPDNFQSRRPNTSFCFLDIRSPGLGDTAMYLCATSREDRAPFGQFFGPGTRLTVL.

This clone was picked up a small number of times. The chain carries TRBV29-1 and TRBJ2-3, with TRBD1 matching 9 bases. The CDR3 covers 11 residues. The germline CDR1 and CDR2 sequences are SQVTM and ANQGSEA. The junction had 8 bases not matched to a gene; V was cut back by 5 bases and J by 14 bases. Here the CDR3 DNA reads TGCAGCGTTCATACAGGGGGCTATCGGTATTTT. Residues: CSVHTGGYRYF.

This chain uses TRBV2 with TRBJ1-1; TRBD1 matches 7 bases. The V gene's germline CDR1 is SNHLY and CDR2 FYNNEI. The CDR3 contains 15 residues. V trimming: 10 bases; J trimming: 1 base; junction bases outside the gene matches: 12. The CDR3 DNA reads TGTGCCACCTCGAAGTCGCAGGGGGGGAACACTGAAGCTTTCTTT. Its translation is CATSKSQGGNTEAFF.

V gene TRBV7-2 combines with J gene TRBJ1-2, with 8 bases lining up with TRBD1. Germline V gene sequence: CDR1 SGHTA, CDR2 FQGNSA. Trimming cost V 5 bases and J 2 bases; bases outside gene matches: 4. This CDR3 has 14 amino acids. This CDR3 reads CASSPDRDNYGYTF. The CDR3 DNA reads TGTGCCAGCAGCCCGGACAGGGACAACTATGGCTACACCTTC.

The rearrangement joins TRBV3-1 (or the pseudogene TRBV3-2) to TRBJ2-3; a weak D match, TRBD2 (5 bases). Trimming shortened V by 2 bases and J by 9 bases, and 9 bases separated the two germline ends. Per the germline V gene, CDR1 is LGHDT and CDR2 is YNNKEL (reference sequence). The CDR3 contains 12 residues. In DNA, the CDR3 is TGTGCCAGCAGCCAACGGCGCGGGACGCAGTATTTT. Translated, it gives CASSQRRGTQYF.

The chain links TRBV9 to TRBJ2-2; TRBD1 matches 9 bases. Germline lookup yields CDR1 SGDLS and CDR2 YYNGEE. With V trimmed by 3 bases and J by 0 bases, 6 bases remained unmatched. The CDR3 extends over 17 amino acids. CDR3 nucleotides: TGTGCCAGCAGCGAATGGACAGGGGCGTCGAACACCGGGGAGCTGTTTTTT. Translation: CASSEWTGASNTGELFF.

This chain connects TRBV19 to TRBJ1-5; no clear D gene. V lost 5 bases and J lost 4, with 15 bases in between. Germline CDR1 reads LNHDA; CDR2 reads SQIVND (reference sequence). The CDR3 is 15 amino acids. CDR3: CASSGSLGGNQPQHF. CDR3 coding DNA: TGTGCCAGTAGTGGGTCGTTAGGAGGTAATCAGCCCCAGCATTTT.

The J gene is TRBJ2-7, the V gene TRBV28, with a weak D call TRBD2 (5 bases). The V end lost 4 bases, the J end lost 4 bases, and 14 bases lay between the germline ends. The CDR3 contains 14 residues. The germline gives CDR1 MDHEN, CDR2 SYDVKM. For the CDR3, the DNA is TGTGCCAGCAGTTCGGGTAGCGCTCGGTACGAGCAGTACTTC. This translates into CASSSGSARYEQYF.

This clone was observed a handful of times. The J gene is TRBJ1-3, the V gene TRBV7-2, with D possibly TRBD1 on 5 matching bases. Per the germline V gene, CDR1 is SGHTA and CDR2 is FQGNSA. V lost 6 bases and J lost 3, with 18 bases in between. This CDR3 has 16 residues. The CDR3 nucleotides are TGTGCCAGCAGTCCCGTGGGTGGGGCGAGTGGAAACACCATATATTTT. It specifies CASSPVGGASGNTIYF.

V gene TRBV9 combines with J gene TRBJ2-5; 7 nucleotides match TRBD2. CDR3 size: 14 residues. From germline, CDR1 is SGDLS and CDR2 YYNGEE. J gave up 5 bases and V 3 bases, and 7 bases lay outside the gene matches. The CDR3 region has the DNA TGTGCCAGCAGCGGGGGGGGTCGTCAGGAGACCCAGTACTTC. It codes for CASSGGGRQETQYF.

The rearrangement links TRBV7-8 to TRBJ1-1; a weak D match, TRBD1 (5 bases). V was clipped by 8 bases and J by 0 bases, with 13 bases between them. The CDR3 is made up of 14 amino acids. CDR1 and CDR2 (germline): SGHVS, FQNEAQ. DNA of the CDR3: TGTGCCAGCCGCCGGGGGGGGTTGAACACTGAAGCTTTCTTT. This sequence encodes CASRRGGLNTEAFF.

This clone showed up just a few times. The V call is TRBV2, the J call TRBJ2-7; the D gene is possibly TRBD1 (6 bases). The CDR3 is 14 residues long. The germline V gene encodes CDR1 SNHLY and CDR2 FYNNEI. V was clipped by 6 bases and J by 0 bases, with 12 bases between them. CDR3 DNA sequence: TGTGCCAGCAGACCGGGACACAGCTCCTACGAGCAGTACTTC. This translates into CASRPGHSSYEQYF.

This chain joins TRBV19 and TRBJ2-5; 9 bases match TRBD2. Germline loops: CDR1 LNHDA, CDR2 SQIVND (reference sequence). Trimming took 5 bases from V and 4 from J; bases not matched to a gene: 5. This CDR3 spans 14 amino acids. The CDR3 sequence is CASSALAGRETQYF. The CDR3 coding sequence is TGTGCCAGTAGTGCGCTAGCGGGACGAGAGACCCAGTACTTC.

CDR3 in amino acids: CASSYLRQAAPNTGELFF. CDR3 bases: TGTGCCAGCAGTTACCTACGACAGGCGGCCCCGAACACCGGGGAGCTGTTTTTT. This chain connects TRBV6-2 or TRBV6-3 to TRBJ2-2; TRBD1 might be the D (6 bases). The CDR3 spans 18 residues. V was trimmed by 2 bases and J by 0 bases, leaving 16 bases between them. The germline V gene encodes CDR1 MNHEY and CDR2 SVGEGT.

The chain combines TRBV11-2 with TRBJ2-5, with 7 bases that match TRBD1. CDR3 length equals 15 residues. The germline V gene has CDR1 SGHAT and CDR2 FQNNGV. Trimming at V came to 2 bases and at J to 5 bases, leaving 8 bases not matched to a gene. The CDR3 loop reads CASSLSGQPRETQYF. CDR3 sequence (DNA): TGTGCCAGCAGCTTATCGGGACAGCCTAGGGAGACCCAGTACTTC.

This chain joins TRBV23-1 and TRBJ1-3, with 9 bases lining up with TRBD1. TRBV23-1 is designated an ORF whose function remains uncertain. CDR3 size: 20 residues. V lost 3 bases, J lost 0 bases, and 15 bases stayed unmatched. This chain's CDR3 is CASSHYISGQGTSSGNTIYF. CDR3 DNA sequence: TGCGCCAGCAGTCACTACATTTCTGGACAGGGGACGAGCTCTGGAAACACCATATATTTT.

CDR3 amino acids: CASSLNRGGGETQYF. The CDR3 DNA is TGTGCCAGCTCACTTAACAGGGGCGGAGGAGAGACCCAGTACTTC. The V call is TRBV18, the J call TRBJ2-5; 7 positions agree with TRBD1. The germline CDR1 and CDR2 sequences are KGHSH and LQKENI. The junction had 9 bases not matched to a gene; V was cut back by 4 bases and J by 4 bases. The CDR3 runs to 15 residues.

The chain combines TRBV29-1 with TRBJ2-5, with 8 bases that match TRBD2. There are 15 residues in the CDR3. V was pared by 6 bases and J by 5 bases, with 14 bases of the junction left unmatched. Germline assignment: CDR1 SQVTM and CDR2 ANQGSEA. The CDR3, as DNA: TGCAGCGTAACGCCCCCGGGACTAGAGGGGGAGACCCAGTACTTC. Protein: CSVTPPGLEGETQYF.

This clone was seen once. The chain uses TRBV7-8 and TRBJ2-7, with 8 bases lining up with TRBD1. The CDR3 contains 16 residues. The ends lost 5 bases at V and 2 bases at J; junction bases unmatched: 11. Germline-derived CDR1 and CDR2 are SGHVS and FQNEAQ. CDR3 in DNA: TGTGCCAGCAGCCAATTACCGGGACAGGCTCCCTACGAGCAGTACTTC. This encodes CASSQLPGQAPYEQYF. Full variable domain (rest looked up from reference TRBV7-8 and TRBJ2-7): GAGVSQSPRYKVAKRGQDVALRCDPISGHVSLFWYQQALGQGPEFLTYFQNEAQLDKSGLPSDRFFAERPEGSVSTLKIQRTQQEDSAVYLCASSQLPGQAPYEQYFGPGTRLTVT.

This clone was seen only a few times. J is TRBJ2-5 and V is TRBV7-2; 11 bases line up with TRBD2. Germline V gene lookup returns CDR1 SGHTA and CDR2 FQGNSA. The CDR3 consists of 17 residues. V lost 0 bases to trimming and J lost 5 bases; unmatched junction nucleotides: 8. The CDR3 nucleotides read TGTGCCAGCAGCTTAGCGCTTAGTCTAGCGGGAGGTGAGACCCAGTACTTC. Translating gives CASSLALSLAGGETQYF.

The V and J genes are TRBV18 and TRBJ2-5, with 7 bases lining up with TRBD1. With 1 base clipped from V and 1 base from J, the junction kept 12 bases outside the gene matches. CDR1 KGHSH and CDR2 LQKENI come from the germline V gene. The length of the CDR3 is 18 residues. The CDR3 spells CASSPLDVGAGGQETQYF. The CDR3 DNA sequence: TGTGCCAGCTCACCACTCGATGTCGGGGCAGGGGGCCAAGAGACCCAGTACTTC. The full variable domain, completed using reference TRBV18 and TRBJ2-5, is NAGVMQNPRHLVRRRGQEARLRCSPMKGHSHVYWYRQLPEEGLKFMVYLQKENIIDESGMPKERFSAEFPKEGPSILRIQQVVRGDSAAYFCASSPLDVGAGGQETQYFGPGTRLLVL.

This chain connects TRBV3-1 (or the pseudogene TRBV3-2) to TRBJ2-5, with TRBD1 matching 8 bases. The germline CDR1 and CDR2 sequences are LGHDT and YNNKEL (reference sequence). CDR3 length: 15 residues. J was trimmed by 5 bases and V by 7 bases; bases with no gene match: 12. The CDR3 spells CASTPATTGVETQYF. The CDR3 nucleotides read TGTGCCAGCACTCCCGCTACGACAGGGGTGGAGACCCAGTACTTC.

This chain uses TRBV27 with TRBJ2-3; 8 positions agree with TRBD2. V was pared by 7 bases and J by 0 bases, with 3 bases of the junction left unmatched. CDR1 is MNHEY, CDR2 SMNVEV, per germline (reference sequence). The CDR3 covers 14 residues. The CDR3 region is CASTRGRSTDTQYF. CDR3 DNA: TGTGCCAGCACGCGCGGGAGGAGCACAGATACGCAGTATTTT.

The rearrangement uses TRBV9 and TRBJ2-3; maybe TRBD2 (5 bases). V was trimmed by 3 bases and J by 0 bases, leaving 8 bases between them. Looked up from germline, CDR1 is SGDLS and CDR2 is YYNGEE. This CDR3 region has 14 residues. The CDR3 here is CASSGTLSTDTQYF. CDR3 DNA: TGTGCCAGCAGCGGGACTCTCAGCACAGATACGCAGTATTTT.

The chain links TRBV5-1 to TRBJ1-4, with 9 bases lining up with TRBD1. CDR3 length equals 14 residues. The germline V gene encodes CDR1 SGHRS and CDR2 YFSETQ. The V segment lost 4 bases and the J segment 8 bases; nucleotides outside the gene matches: 6. The CDR3 DNA follows: TGCGCCAGCAGCACGGGACAGGGATTGGAAAAACTGTTTTTT. Its translation: CASSTGQGLEKLFF.